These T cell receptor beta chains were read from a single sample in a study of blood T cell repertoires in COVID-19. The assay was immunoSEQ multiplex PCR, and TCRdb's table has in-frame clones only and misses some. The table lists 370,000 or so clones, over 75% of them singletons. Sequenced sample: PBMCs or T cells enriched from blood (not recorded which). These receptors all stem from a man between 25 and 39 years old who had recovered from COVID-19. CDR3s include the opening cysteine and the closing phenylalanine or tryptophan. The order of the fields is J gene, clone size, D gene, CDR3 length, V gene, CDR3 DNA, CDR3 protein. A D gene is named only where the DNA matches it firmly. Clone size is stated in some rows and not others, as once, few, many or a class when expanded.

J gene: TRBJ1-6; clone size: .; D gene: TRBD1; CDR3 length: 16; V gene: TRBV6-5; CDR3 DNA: TGTGCCAGCAGTTACTCGGAGAGGGGGCCTGGTTCACCCCTCCACTTT; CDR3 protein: CASSYSERGPGSPLHF
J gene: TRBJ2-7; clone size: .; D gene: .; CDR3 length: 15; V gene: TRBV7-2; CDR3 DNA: TGTGCCAGCAGCGTGACGCTAGCGACAGCCTACGAGCAGTACTTC; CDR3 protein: CASSVTLATAYEQYF
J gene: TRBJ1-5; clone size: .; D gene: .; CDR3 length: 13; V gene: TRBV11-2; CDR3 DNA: TGTGCCAGCAGCTGGGGCCAGAATCAGCCCCAGCATTTT; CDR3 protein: CASSWGQNQPQHF
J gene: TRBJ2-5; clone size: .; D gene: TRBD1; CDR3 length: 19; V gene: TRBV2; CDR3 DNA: TGTGCCAGCAGCACAATCAACGGCACAGGGGGCCATTGGCAAGAGACCCAGTACTTC; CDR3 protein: CASSTINGTGGHWQETQYF
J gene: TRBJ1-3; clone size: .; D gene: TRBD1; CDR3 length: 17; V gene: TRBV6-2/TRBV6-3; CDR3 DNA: TGTGCCAGCAGTCCCTTCCGACAGGGCGCCTCTGGAAACACCATATATTTT; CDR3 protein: CASSPFRQGASGNTIYF
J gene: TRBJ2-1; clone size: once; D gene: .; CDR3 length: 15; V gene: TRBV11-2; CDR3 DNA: TGTGCCAGCAGCTTAGGTCGGACAGTCTACAATGAGCAGTTCTTC; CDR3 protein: CASSLGRTVYNEQFF
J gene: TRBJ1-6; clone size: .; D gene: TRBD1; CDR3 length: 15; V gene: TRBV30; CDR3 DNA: TGTGCCTGGAGCCGGACACAGGGGGCTGCGTCACCCCTCCACTTT; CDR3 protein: CAWSRTQGAASPLHF
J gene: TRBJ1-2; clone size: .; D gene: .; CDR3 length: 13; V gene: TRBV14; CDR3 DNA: TGTGCCAGCAGCCCCGAGCTTAACTATGGCTACACCTTC; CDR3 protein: CASSPELNYGYTF
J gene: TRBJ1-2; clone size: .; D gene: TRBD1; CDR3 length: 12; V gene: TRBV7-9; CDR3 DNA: TGTGCCAGTGAGGGGGCCAATGATGGCTACACCTTC; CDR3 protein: CASEGANDGYTF
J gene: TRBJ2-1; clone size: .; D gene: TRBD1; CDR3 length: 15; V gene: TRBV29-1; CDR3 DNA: TGCAGCGTCCCCGCCGGGACAGGGGGCTTCTATGAGCAGTTCTTC; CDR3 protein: CSVPAGTGGFYEQFF
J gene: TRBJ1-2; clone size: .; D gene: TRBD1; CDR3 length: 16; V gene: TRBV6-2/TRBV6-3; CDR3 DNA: TGTGCCAGCAGTTCGGGGACAGGACATTTCAATTATGGCTACACCTTC; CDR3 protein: CASSSGTGHFNYGYTF
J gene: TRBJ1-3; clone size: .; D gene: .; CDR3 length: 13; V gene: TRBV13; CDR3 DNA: TGTGCCAGCAGCCATTCTACTGGAAACACCATATATTTT; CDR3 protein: CASSHSTGNTIYF
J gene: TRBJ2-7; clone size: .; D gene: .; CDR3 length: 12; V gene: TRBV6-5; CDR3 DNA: TGTGCCATACCACAGGGCGCCTACGAGCAGTACTTC; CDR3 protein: CAIPQGAYEQYF
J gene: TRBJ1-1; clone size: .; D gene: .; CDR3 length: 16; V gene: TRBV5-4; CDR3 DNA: TGTGCCAGCAGCTTTGGGAGTGTTGGGATGGACACTGAAGCTTTCTTT; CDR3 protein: CASSFGSVGMDTEAFF
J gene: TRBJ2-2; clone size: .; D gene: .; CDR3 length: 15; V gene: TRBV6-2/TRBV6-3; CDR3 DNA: TGTGCCAGCAGTTTCCCTAACAGGGACACCGGGGAGCTGTTTTTT; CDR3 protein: CASSFPNRDTGELFF
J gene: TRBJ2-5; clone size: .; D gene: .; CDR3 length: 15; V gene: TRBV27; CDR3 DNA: TGTGCCAGCAGTGGGTCGGGATTTAGGGCAGAGACCCAGTACTTC; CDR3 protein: CASSGSGFRAETQYF
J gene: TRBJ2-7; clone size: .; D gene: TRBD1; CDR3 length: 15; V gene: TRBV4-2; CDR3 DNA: TGTGCCAGCACCCATTTTGACAGGGAAATCTACGAGCAGTACTTC; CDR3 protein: CASTHFDREIYEQYF
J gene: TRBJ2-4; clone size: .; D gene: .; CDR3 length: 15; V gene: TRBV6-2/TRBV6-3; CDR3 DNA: TGTGCCAGCAGCCTACTGGACAGCTCAACGGACATTCAGTACTTC; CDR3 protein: CASSLLDSSTDIQYF
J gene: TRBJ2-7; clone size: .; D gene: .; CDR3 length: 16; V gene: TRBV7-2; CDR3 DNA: TGTGCCAGCAGCTTAGCGGTAACTACCCAGACCTACGAGCAGTACTTC; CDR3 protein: CASSLAVTTQTYEQYF
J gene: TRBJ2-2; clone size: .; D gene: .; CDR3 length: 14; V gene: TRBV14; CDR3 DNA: TGTGCCAGCAGCCAATTGCTAGGTGGCGGGGAGCTGTTTTTT; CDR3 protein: CASSQLLGGGELFF
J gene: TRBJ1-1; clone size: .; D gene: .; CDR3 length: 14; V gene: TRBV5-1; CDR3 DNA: TGCGCCAGCAGCTCTGACAGGACTCTTTCTGAAGCTTTCTTT; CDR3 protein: CASSSDRTLSEAFF
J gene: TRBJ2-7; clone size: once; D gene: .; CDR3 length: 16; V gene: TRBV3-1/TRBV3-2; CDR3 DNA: TGTGCCAGCAGCCAAGAGCGATTTCAGCGCGGTGGCGAGCAGTACTTC; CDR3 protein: CASSQERFQRGGEQYF
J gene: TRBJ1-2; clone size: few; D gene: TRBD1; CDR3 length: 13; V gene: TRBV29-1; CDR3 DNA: TGCAGCGTTCCGGGACAGGGCACGGATGGCTACACCTTC; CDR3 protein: CSVPGQGTDGYTF
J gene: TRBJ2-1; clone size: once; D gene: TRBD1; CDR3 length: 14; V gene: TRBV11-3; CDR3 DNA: TGTGCCAGCAGCCAGGGCAGGGGGTCCAATGAGCAGTTCTTC; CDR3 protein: CASSQGRGSNEQFF
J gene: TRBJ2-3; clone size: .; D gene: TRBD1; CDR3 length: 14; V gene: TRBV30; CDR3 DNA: TGTGCCTGGAGTGTGCAGGGGGGCACAGATACGCAGTATTTT; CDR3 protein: CAWSVQGGTDTQYF
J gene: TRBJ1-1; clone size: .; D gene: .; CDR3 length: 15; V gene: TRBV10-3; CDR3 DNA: TGTGCCATCACCCAAGCGGGGACGGGAAACACTGAAGCTTTCTTT; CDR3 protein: CAITQAGTGNTEAFF
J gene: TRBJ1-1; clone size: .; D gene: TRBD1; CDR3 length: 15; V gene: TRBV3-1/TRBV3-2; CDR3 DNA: TGTGCCAGCAGCCTGACCAGGGGGTTTGGGGCTGAAGCTTTCTTT; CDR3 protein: CASSLTRGFGAEAFF
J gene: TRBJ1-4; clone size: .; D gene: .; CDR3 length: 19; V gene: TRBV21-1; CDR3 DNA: TGTGCCAGCAGCACAGAAAGCCAGGGGGCCGGGGCAACTAATGAAAAACTGTTTTTT; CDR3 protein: CASSTESQGAGATNEKLFF
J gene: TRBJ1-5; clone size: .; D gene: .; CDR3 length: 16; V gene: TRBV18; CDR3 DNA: TGTGCCAGCTCACCGGACCGGGCAGGGGCCGATCAGCCCCAGCATTTT; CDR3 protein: CASSPDRAGADQPQHF
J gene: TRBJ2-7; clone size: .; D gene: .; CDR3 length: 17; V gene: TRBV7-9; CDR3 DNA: TGTGCCAGCAGCTCAGGAGGCACGGATCCGCGCTCCTACGAGCAGTACTTC; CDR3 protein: CASSSGGTDPRSYEQYF
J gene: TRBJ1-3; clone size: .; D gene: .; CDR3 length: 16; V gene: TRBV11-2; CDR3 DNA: TGTGCCAGCAGACATTCAGGGGTTATCTCTGGAAACACCATATATTTT; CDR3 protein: CASRHSGVISGNTIYF
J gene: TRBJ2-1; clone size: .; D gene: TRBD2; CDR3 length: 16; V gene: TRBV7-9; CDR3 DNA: TGTGCCAGCAACCCGGGGGGAGCGGGGGACCACAATGAGCAGTTCTTC; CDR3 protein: CASNPGGAGDHNEQFF
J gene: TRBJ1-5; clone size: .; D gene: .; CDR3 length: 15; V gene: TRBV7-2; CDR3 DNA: TGTGCCAGCAGCTTAGGGGGGCAGCTTAATCAGCCCCAGCATTTT; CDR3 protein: CASSLGGQLNQPQHF
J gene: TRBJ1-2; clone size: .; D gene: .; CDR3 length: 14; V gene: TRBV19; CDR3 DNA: TGTGCCAGTAGTATAGGACAAGAAAACTATGGCTACACCTTC; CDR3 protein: CASSIGQENYGYTF
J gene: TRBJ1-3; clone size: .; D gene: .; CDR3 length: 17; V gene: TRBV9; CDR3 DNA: TGTGCCAGCAGCGGTCCGGGACAACATATCTATGGAAACACCATATATTTT; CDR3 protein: CASSGPGQHIYGNTIYF
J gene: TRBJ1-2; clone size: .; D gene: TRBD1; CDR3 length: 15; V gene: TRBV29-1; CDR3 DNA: TGCAGCGTTGAAGGAGGGACAGGGTCGAACTATGGCTACACCTTC; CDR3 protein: CSVEGGTGSNYGYTF
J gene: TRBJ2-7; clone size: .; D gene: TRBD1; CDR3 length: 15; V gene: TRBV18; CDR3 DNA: TGTGCCAGCTCACCTCGGACAGGATCCTCCTACGAGCAGTACTTC; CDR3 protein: CASSPRTGSSYEQYF
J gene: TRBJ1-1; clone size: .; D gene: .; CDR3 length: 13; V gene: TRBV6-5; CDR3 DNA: TGTGCCACCTGGGCACACCCGAACACTGAAGCTTTCTTT; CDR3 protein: CATWAHPNTEAFF
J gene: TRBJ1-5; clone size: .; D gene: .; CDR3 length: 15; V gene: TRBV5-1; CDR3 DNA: TGCGCCAGCAGCTCTGAACCAAACCTAAATCAGCCCCAGCATTTT; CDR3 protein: CASSSEPNLNQPQHF
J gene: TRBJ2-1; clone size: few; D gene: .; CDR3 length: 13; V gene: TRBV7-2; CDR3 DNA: TGTGCCAGCAGCGTAGTCAGGGTCAATGAGCAGTTCTTC; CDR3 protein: CASSVVRVNEQFF
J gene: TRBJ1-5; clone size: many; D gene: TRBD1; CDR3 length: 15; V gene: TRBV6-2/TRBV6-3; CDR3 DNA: TGTGCCAGCAGTTATAGACAGGGAACGAATCAGCCCCAGCATTTT; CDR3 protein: CASSYRQGTNQPQHF
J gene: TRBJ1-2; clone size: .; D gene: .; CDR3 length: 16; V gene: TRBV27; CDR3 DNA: TGTGCCAGCAGTCCGCAACCCAGGGTTGTTCGCTATGGCTACACCTTC; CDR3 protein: CASSPQPRVVRYGYTF
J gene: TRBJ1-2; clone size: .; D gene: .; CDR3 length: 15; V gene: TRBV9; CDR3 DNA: TGTGCCAGCAGCGGAGGAGGGGGGGATAACTATGGCTACACCTTC; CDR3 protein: CASSGGGGDNYGYTF
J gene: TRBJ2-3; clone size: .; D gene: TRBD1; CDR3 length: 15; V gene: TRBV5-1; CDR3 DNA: TGCGCCAGCAGCTCCGACAGGGGGGACACAGATACGCAGTATTTT; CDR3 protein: CASSSDRGDTDTQYF
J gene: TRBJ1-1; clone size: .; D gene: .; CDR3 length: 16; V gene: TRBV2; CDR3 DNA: TGTGCCAGCACCCCTCGGAGGGTGATCCTGGTCACTGAAGCTTTCTTT; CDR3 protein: CASTPRRVILVTEAFF
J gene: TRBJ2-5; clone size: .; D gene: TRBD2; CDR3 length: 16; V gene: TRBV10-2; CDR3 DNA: TGCGCCAGCAGTGAGTCGACTAGCGGGGGCCCTTTGACCCAGTACTTC; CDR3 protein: CASSESTSGGPLTQYF
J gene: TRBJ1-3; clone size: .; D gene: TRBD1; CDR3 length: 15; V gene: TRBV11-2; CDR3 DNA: TGTGCCAGCAGCTTAGAAGGGACAGGGGGAAACACCATATATTTT; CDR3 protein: CASSLEGTGGNTIYF
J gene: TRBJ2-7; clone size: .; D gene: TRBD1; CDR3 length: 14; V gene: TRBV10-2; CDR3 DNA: TGCGCCAGCAGTCCGGGACAGGGCACCTACGAGCAGTACTTC; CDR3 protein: CASSPGQGTYEQYF
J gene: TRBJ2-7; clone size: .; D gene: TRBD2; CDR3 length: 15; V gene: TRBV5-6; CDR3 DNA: TGTGCCAGCAGCTTTAGCGGGCCTCTTTCCTACGAGCAGTACTTC; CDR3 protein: CASSFSGPLSYEQYF
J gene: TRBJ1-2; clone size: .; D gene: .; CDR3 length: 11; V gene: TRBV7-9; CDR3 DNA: TGTGCCAGCAGAGAAGTGAGTGGCTACACCTTC; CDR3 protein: CASREVSGYTF
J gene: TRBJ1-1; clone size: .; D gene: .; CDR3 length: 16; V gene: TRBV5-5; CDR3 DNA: TGTGCCAGCAGCTTGGCCCGCGTCAGGTTGAACACTGAAGCTTTCTTT; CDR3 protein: CASSLARVRLNTEAFF
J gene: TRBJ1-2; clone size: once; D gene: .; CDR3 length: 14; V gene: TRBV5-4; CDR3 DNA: TGTGCCAGCAGCGCGGACGGGACTAACTATGGCTACACCTTC; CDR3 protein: CASSADGTNYGYTF
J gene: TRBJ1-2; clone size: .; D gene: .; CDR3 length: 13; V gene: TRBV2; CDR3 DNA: TGTGCCAGCAGTGAAGCCCGACGAGGAGGCTACACCTTC; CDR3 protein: CASSEARRGGYTF
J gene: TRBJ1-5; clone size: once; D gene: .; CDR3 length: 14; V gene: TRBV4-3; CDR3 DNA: TGCGCCAGCAGCCGAGTAGAGGGTAATCAGCCCCAGCATTTT; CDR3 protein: CASSRVEGNQPQHF
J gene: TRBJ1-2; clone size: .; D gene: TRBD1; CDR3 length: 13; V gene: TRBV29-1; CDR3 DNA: TGCAGCTCACTGGAGGGGGCGCACTATGGCTACACCTTC; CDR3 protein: CSSLEGAHYGYTF
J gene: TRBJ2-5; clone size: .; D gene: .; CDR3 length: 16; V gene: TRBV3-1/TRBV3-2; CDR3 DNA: TGTGCCAGCAGGCCCTACGGGAGCGGTTACCAAGAGACCCAGTACTTC; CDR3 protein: CASRPYGSGYQETQYF
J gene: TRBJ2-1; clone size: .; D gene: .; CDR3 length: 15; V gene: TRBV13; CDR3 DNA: TGTGCCAGCAGCAAGACAGGGACTTCCTACAATGAGCAGTTCTTC; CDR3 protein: CASSKTGTSYNEQFF